This T cell receptor beta chain came from a study of blood T cell repertoires in COVID-19. Study-level information: The United States, Italy and Spain provided the acute and convalescent COVID-19 samples.

This clone was seen more than once but under ten times. The method was immunoSEQ multiplex PCR; TCRdb's version includes in-frame clones alone and lacks a portion of them. The sample includes about 64,000 clones, about four fifths of them seen just once. Germline assignment: CDR1 SGHVS and CDR2 FQNEAQ. The CDR3 contains 12 residues. Trimming cost V 5 bases and J 11 bases; bases outside gene matches: 5. What was sequenced was peripheral blood. This clonotype was sampled from a human donor in a cohort sampled during active COVID-19. The J gene is TRBJ2-1, the V gene TRBV7-8; 8 bases fit TRBD2. The CDR3 region has the DNA TGTGCCAGCAGCCACCGGGGGGGTCAGCAGTTCTTC. Encoded protein: CASSHRGGQQFF.